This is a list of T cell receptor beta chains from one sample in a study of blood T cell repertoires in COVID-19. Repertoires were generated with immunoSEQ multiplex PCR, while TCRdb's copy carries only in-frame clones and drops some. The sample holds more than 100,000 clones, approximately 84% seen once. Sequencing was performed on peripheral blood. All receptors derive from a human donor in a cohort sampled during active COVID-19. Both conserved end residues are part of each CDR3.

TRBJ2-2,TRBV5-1,CASSVDRAVFTGELFF
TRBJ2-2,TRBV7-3,CASSLTTGTGGITGELFF
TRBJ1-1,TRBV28,CASSFYLRGQVLNAEAFF
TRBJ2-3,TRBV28,CASSSRTVSSDTQYF
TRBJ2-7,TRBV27,CASSLFPQSYEQYF
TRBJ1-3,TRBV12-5,CASGLVLSDSPYSGNTIYF
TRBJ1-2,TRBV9,CASSLTGGDGYTF
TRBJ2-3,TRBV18,CASSPRADSTDTQYF
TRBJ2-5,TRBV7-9,CASSFDGQVRETQYF
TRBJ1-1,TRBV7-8,CASSSWDRVNTEAFF
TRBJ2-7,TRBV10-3,CAIRQGASSGGGEQYF
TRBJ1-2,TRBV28,CASRPFRGQNGYTF
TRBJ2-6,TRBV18,CASSPGAAGANVLTF
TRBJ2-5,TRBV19,CASSITPAQETQYF
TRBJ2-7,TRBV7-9,CASSSSDRPHEQYF
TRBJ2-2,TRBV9,CASSVSPSLAATGELFF
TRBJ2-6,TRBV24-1,CATSLGQSGANVLTF
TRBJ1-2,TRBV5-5,CASSLGLEGADTF
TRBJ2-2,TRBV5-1,CASSAAGGSPGELFF
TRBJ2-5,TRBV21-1,CASSTVRGQTETQYF
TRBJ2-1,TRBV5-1,CASSLASSGTSGIYNEQFF
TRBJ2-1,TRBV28,CASSFLLGGGNEQFF
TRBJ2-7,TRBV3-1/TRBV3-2,CASSQVGREYEQYF
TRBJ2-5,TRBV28,CASIPPSGGGGIETQYF
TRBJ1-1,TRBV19,CASSTGTSTEAFF
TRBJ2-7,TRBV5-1,CASSKGQGLYEQYF
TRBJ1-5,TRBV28,CASRMRRSNQPQHF
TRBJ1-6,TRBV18,CASSTRTGGDESPLHF
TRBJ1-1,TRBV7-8,CASSLDGGFRNTEAFF
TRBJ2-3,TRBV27,CASSLYVGGEMDTQYF
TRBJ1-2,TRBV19,CASAPRDRVNDGYTF
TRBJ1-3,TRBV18,CASSPGQSSGNTIYF
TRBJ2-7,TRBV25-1,CASSTRDSHPSYEQYF
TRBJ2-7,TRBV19,CASSTDRFTYEQYF
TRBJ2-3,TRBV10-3,CAISESGGGTDTQYF
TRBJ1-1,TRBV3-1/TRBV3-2,CASSQMTGVGTEAFF
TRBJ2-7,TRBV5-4,CASSTDSYEQYF
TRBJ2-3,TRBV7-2,CASSLGLGTDTQYF
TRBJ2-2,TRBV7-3,CASSLQGGVTGELFF
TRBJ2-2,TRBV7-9,CASSSGQGINTGELFF
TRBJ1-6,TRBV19,CASSPTGTFVPELLPLHF
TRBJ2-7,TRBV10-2,CASSRAGGSSYEQYF
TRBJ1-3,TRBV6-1,CASSEGGHDSGNTIYF
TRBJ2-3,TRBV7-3,CASSLLAGALDTQYF
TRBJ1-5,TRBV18,CASSEDRNYQPQHF
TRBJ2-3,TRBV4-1,CASSHQESGGVDTQYF
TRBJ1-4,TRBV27,CASTRDRGEKLFF